A single sample is the source of the 10 T cell receptor beta chains below, sequenced in a study of regulatory T cells in long-lasting Graves disease. Library construction for TCR beta used iRepertoire HTBI primers and Arm-PCR of CDR3 regions. TCRdb reanalysed the multiplex PCR reads using MiXCR and keeps one entry per CDR3 protein. Found here are about 470,000 distinct CDR3 sequences, roughly 21% of them singletons; the top ten hold 6.5% to 9%. Time point denoted: persistent/refractory GD, antithyroid drugs over 5 years with positive TRAb. Extracted PBMC RNA gave rise to the TCR library. Specimen: peripheral blood mononuclear cells (PBMCs), collected when the disease was refractory, from a patient treated with antithyroid drugs. These receptors all stem from a female donor with Graves disease.

This clonotype was counted many times. The chain combines TRBV10-3 with TRBJ2-7; 10 nucleotides match TRBD2. Germline V CDR1 and CDR2: ENHRY, SYGVKD. The V gene end was trimmed by 0 bases and the J gene end by 7 bases; junction bases not matched to a gene: 9. The CDR3 runs 16 residues. This CDR3 reads CAISESIASGSREQYF. CDR3 nucleotide sequence: TGTGCCATCAGTGAGTCGATTGCTAGCGGGAGTAGAGAGCAGTACTTC.

This clonotype was observed a handful of times. This chain links TRBV7-9 with TRBJ2-7; 7 nucleotides align to TRBD2. Per germline, CDR1 SEHNR and CDR2 FQNEAQ (reference sequence). The junction had 3 bases not matched to a gene; V was cut back by 2 bases and J by 2 bases. The CDR3 extends over 14 amino acids. The CDR3 region is CASSLQLAPYEQYF. In nucleotides, the CDR3 is TGTGCCAGCAGCTTACAACTAGCGCCCTACGAGCAGTACTTC.

This clonotype was recorded many times. The J gene is TRBJ2-1, the V gene TRBV6-1; TRBD1 might be the D (5 bases). This CDR3 has 14 residues. V was clipped by 6 bases and J by 2 bases, with 11 bases between them. CDR1 and CDR2 (germline): MNHNS, SASEGT. For the CDR3, the DNA is TGTGCCAGCAGGAACCCAGGGACCTACAATGAGCAGTTCTTC. As protein: CASRNPGTYNEQFF.

The CDR3 nucleotides are TGTGCCAGCAGAGCGCTCCCCGGGACAGGGGATGAAAAACTGTTTTTT. Protein: CASRALPGTGDEKLFF. This chain joins TRBV6-1 and TRBJ1-4; 10 bases agree with TRBD1. Unmatched junction bases numbered 10, after V lost 6 bases and J lost 6 bases. The CDR3 extends over 16 amino acids. The germline V gene has CDR1 MNHNS and CDR2 SASEGT.

The J gene is TRBJ1-6, the V gene TRBV5-4; D possibly corresponds to TRBD1 (5 bases). Germline CDR1 reads SGHNT; CDR2 reads YYREEE (reference sequence). The CDR3 is 18 amino acids. V lost 0 bases and J lost 1, with 14 bases in between. CDR3 nucleotides: TGTGCCAGCAGCTTGGGGGGCCCGCCAGGGTCCTATAATTCACCCCTCCACTTT. As protein: CASSLGGPPGSYNSPLHF.

This clonotype came up many times. The CDR3 loop reads CASSRWGQPQHF. DNA of the CDR3: TGTGCCAGCAGTCGGTGGGGTCAGCCCCAGCATTTT. The chain couples TRBV28 to TRBJ1-5, with D uncertain. Germline CDR1 reads MDHEN; CDR2 reads SYDVKM. The CDR3 extends over 12 amino acids. V dropped 5 bases and J dropped 6 bases, with 8 bases sitting between them.

This chain uses TRBV3-1 with TRBJ1-1; 10 nucleotides line up with TRBD1. From germline, CDR1 is LGHDT and CDR2 YNNKEL (reference sequence). The CDR3 sequence is 14 residues long. The V gene end was trimmed by 4 bases and the J gene end by 3 bases; junction bases not matched to a gene: 2. In nucleotides, the CDR3 is TGTGCCAGCAGCCGGGACAGGGGAGACACTGAAGCTTTCTTT. This sequence encodes CASSRDRGDTEAFF.

This clonotype showed up just a few times. The chain has TRBV5-5 and TRBJ1-6, with D uncertain. The V end was cut by 2 bases, the J end by 6 bases, with 12 bases between. Germline CDR1 SGHKS, CDR2 YYEKEE (reference sequence). The CDR3 has 15 residues. CDR3 sequence (DNA): TGTGCCAGCAGCTTCTCGACAAGTAGTAATTCACCCCTCCACTTT. Translation gives CASSFSTSSNSPLHF.

In this sample, this clonotype turned up many times. The rearrangement joins TRBV29-1 to TRBJ2-7; D possibly corresponds to TRBD1 (5 bases). The germline gives CDR1 SQVTM, CDR2 ANQGSEA. V was shortened by 6 bases and J by 7 bases, with 22 bases between the two germline ends. CDR3 length equals 14 residues. This CDR3 is CSVGHRFSSGEQYF. The CDR3 bases are TGCAGCGTCGGGCACAGGTTCTCGTCTGGGGAGCAGTACTTC.

This clonotype was seen many times. The rearrangement uses TRBV12-3 or TRBV12-4 and TRBJ2-5; D possibly corresponds to TRBD1 (5 bases). The CDR3 sequence is 15 residues long. The V and J ends lost 1 base and 3 bases respectively, with 12 bases between them. Written as DNA, the CDR3 is TGTGCCAGCAGTTTAGGATCGGCAGGGAAAGAGACCCAGTACTTC. Translating gives CASSLGSAGKETQYF.